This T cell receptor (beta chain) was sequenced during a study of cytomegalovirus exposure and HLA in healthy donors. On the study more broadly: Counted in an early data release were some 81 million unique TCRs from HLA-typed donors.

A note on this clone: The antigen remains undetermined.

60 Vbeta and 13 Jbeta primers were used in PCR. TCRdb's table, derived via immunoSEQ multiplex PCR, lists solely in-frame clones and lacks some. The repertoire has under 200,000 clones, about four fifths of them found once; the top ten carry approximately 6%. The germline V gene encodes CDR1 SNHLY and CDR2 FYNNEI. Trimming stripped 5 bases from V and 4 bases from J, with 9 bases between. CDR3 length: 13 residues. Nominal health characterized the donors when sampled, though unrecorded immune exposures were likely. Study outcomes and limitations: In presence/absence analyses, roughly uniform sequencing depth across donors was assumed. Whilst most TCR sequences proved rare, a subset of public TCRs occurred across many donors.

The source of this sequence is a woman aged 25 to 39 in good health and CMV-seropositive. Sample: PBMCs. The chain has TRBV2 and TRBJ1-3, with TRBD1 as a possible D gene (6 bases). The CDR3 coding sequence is TGTGCCAGCAGTTACAGGGAGGGAAACACCATATATTTT. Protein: CASSYREGNTIYF.